Listed below are T cell receptor beta chains from one sample, sequenced in a study of T-cell reconstitution after alpha-beta-depleted transplantation in children. TCRdb ran MiXCR on the PCR reads and lists one entry per CDR3 protein. The sample contains some 87,000 distinct CDR3 sequences, around 15% of which appear only once. The sequencing used PBMCs, mostly from graft donor cells, collected 180 days after TCRalphabeta/CD19-depleted stem cell transplant. These receptor sequences come from a male patient between 2 and 10 years old who had a stem cell transplant for acute lymphoblastic leukemia, so the T cells may come from the graft donor. The CDR3 runs from the conserved cysteine through the conserved F or W. D genes are given only for firm matches. Only some rows state a clone size, as once, few, many or a class for expanded clones.

j_call | clone_size | d_call | v_call | cdr3_aa | cdr3_nt
TRBJ2-3 | - | - | TRBV5-1 | CASSLGRSSADTQYF | TGCGCCAGCAGCTTGGGCAGAAGTAGCGCAGATACGCAGTATTTT
TRBJ1-2 | - | - | TRBV5-1 | CASRPTTGSNYGYTF | TGCGCCAGCCGCCCGACTACAGGGTCGAACTATGGCTACACCTTC
TRBJ1-1 | - | - | TRBV12-3/TRBV12-4 | CASSPNLVTEAFF | TGTGCCAGCAGTCCTAACCTAGTCACTGAAGCTTTCTTT
TRBJ2-7 | few | TRBD1 | TRBV6-1 | CASRGTGSFHEQYF | TGTGCCAGCAGGGGGACAGGGTCTTTCCACGAGCAGTACTTC
TRBJ2-3 | many | TRBD2 | TRBV20-1 | CSAFGLAGGLGTDTQYF | TGCAGTGCTTTCGGACTAGCGGGGGGGTTAGGCACAGATACGCAGTATTTT
TRBJ1-5 | - | TRBD1 | TRBV5-1 | CASSQGTASNQPQHF | TGCGCCAGCAGCCAGGGGACAGCCAGCAATCAGCCCCAGCATTTT
TRBJ1-2 | - | - | TRBV27 | CASSLFRRDGDGYTF | TGTGCCAGCAGTTTATTTAGGAGAGACGGAGATGGCTACACCTTC
TRBJ2-1 | many | TRBD2 | TRBV27 | CASSLPGTSGHNEQFF | TGTGCCAGCAGTTTACCCGGGACTAGCGGCCACAATGAGCAGTTCTTC
TRBJ2-3 | few | - | TRBV7-7 | CASSPDSSVGNTQYF | TGTGCCAGCAGCCCAGATAGCTCGGTGGGGAATACGCAGTATTTT
TRBJ2-1 | - | - | TRBV11-2 | CASSLRDFHNEQFF | TGTGCCAGCAGCTTAAGGGACTTCCACAATGAGCAGTTCTTC
TRBJ2-3 | few | - | TRBV10-2 | CASSEESPDTQYF | TGCGCCAGCAGTGAGGAAAGTCCAGATACGCAGTATTTT
TRBJ2-5 | few | TRBD1 | TRBV5-6 | CASSSGTGEETQYF | TGTGCCAGCAGCTCCGGGACAGGGGAAGAGACCCAGTACTTC
TRBJ2-5 | few | - | TRBV12-3/TRBV12-4 | CASSHGRLETQYF | TGTGCCAGCAGTCACGGACGGCTGGAGACCCAGTACTTC
TRBJ2-7 | - | TRBD1 | TRBV27 | CATSQGSYEQYF | TGTGCCACCTCACAGGGGTCCTACGAGCAGTACTTC
TRBJ2-7 | - | TRBD2 | TRBV5-1 | CASSFGLASYEQYF | TGCGCCAGCAGCTTCGGACTAGCTTCCTACGAGCAGTACTTC
TRBJ2-7 | few | - | TRBV18 | CASSPEAQGSYEQYF | TGTGCCAGCTCACCGGAAGCACAAGGCTCCTACGAGCAGTACTTC
TRBJ2-7 | few | TRBD1 | TRBV10-2 | CASSETGAHEQYF | TGCGCCAGCAGTGAGACAGGGGCCCACGAGCAGTACTTC
TRBJ2-2 | few | - | TRBV5-1 | CASSVTLNTGELFF | TGCGCCAGCAGCGTTACGCTAAACACCGGGGAGCTGTTTTTT
TRBJ2-3 | - | - | TRBV29-1 | CSAPGTHPWDTQYF | TGCAGCGCCCCTGGGACCCATCCCTGGGATACGCAGTATTTT
TRBJ1-1 | - | - | TRBV30 | CAWSRMNTEAFF | TGTGCCTGGAGTCGGATGAACACTGAAGCTTTCTTT
TRBJ1-2 | few | TRBD1 | TRBV5-1 | CASSLARDRMNYGYTF | TGCGCCAGCAGCTTGGCTAGGGACAGGATGAACTATGGCTACACCTTC
TRBJ2-2 | - | TRBD2 | TRBV12-3/TRBV12-4 | CASREIGGANTGELFF | TGTGCCAGCAGGGAGATCGGGGGGGCTAACACCGGGGAGCTGTTTTTT
TRBJ2-3 | few | TRBD2 | TRBV24-1 | CATSGGIAGGTDTQYF | TGTGCCACCAGTGGGGGTATCGCGGGGGGAACAGATACGCAGTATTTT
TRBJ2-5 | - | - | TRBV18 | CASSPNGELETQYF | TGTGCCAGCTCACCCAACGGGGAACTTGAGACCCAGTACTTC
TRBJ2-1 | many | - | TRBV29-1 | CSVQEGGWHEQFF | TGCAGCGTGCAAGAGGGGGGTTGGCATGAGCAGTTCTTC
TRBJ1-6 | many | - | TRBV7-2 | CASRVLQGSPLHF | TGTGCCAGCAGAGTGCTCCAGGGTTCACCCCTCCACTTT
TRBJ2-5 | - | - | TRBV5-1 | CASSPGARETQYF | TGCGCCAGCAGCCCCGGGGCCAGAGAGACCCAGTACTTC
TRBJ2-2 | many | TRBD2 | TRBV4-3 | CASSQGLAGGTGELFF | TGCGCCAGCAGCCAAGGTCTAGCGGGGGGAACCGGGGAGCTGTTTTTT
TRBJ2-3 | - | - | TRBV7-6 | CASSFLTFTDTQYF | TGTGCCAGCAGCTTCCTAACCTTCACAGATACGCAGTATTTT